This TCR beta chain was profiled in a study of T cells in tuberculosis. Sorting used thawed, overnight-rested PBMC stained with anti-CD3, a viability dye and GMM-loaded CD1B tetramer. CD1B tetramers were loaded with Rhodococcus equi-derived C32 glucose monomycolate. Approximately 95,000 tetramer-negative cells were sorted from each donor. Per germline, CDR1 SEHNR and CDR2 FQNEAQ (reference sequence). Deletions cut 3 bases from V and 7 bases from J, with 15 bases between. The CDR3 runs to 14 residues. Clones were read by immunoSEQ multiplex PCR, and TCRdb kept only the in-frame ones, dropping some. Here the sample spans roughly 61,000 clones, 70% to 90% being singletons.

The receptor was derived from an adult woman with latent tuberculosis. The specimen sequenced was CD1b-GMM tetramer-negative cells sorted from PBMCs. This chain joins TRBV7-9 and TRBJ1-2; no clear D gene. CDR3 sequence: CASSFRVEGSGYTF. CDR3 coding DNA: TGTGCCAGCAGCTTTAGGGTAGAGGGTAGTGGCTACACCTTC.